These 9 T cell receptor beta chains were all obtained from the same sample, sequenced in a study of T cell responses to AZD1222 COVID-19 vaccine. The repertoire was sequenced with immunoSEQ multiplex PCR; TCRdb's copy has only in-frame clones and lacks some. The data hold some 140,000 clones, with roughly nine tenths observed a single time. The sequences come from peripheral blood, collected on day 0 of MenACWY control vaccination. The receptor source for this set is an adult in good health.

This clone was recorded only once. The genes are TRBV4-1 and TRBJ2-2, with TRBD2 matching 7 bases. The CDR3 consists of 14 residues. Germline CDR1 MGHRA, CDR2 YSYEKL. V was pared by 3 bases and J by 4 bases, with 2 bases of the junction left unmatched. The CDR3 nucleotides read TGCGCCAGCAGCCAGGGACTACCCACCGGGGAGCTGTTTTTT. As protein: CASSQGLPTGELFF.

The V gene is TRBV7-9, the J gene TRBJ1-2; TRBD1 matches 9 bases. With V trimmed by 3 bases and J by 6 bases, 8 bases remained unmatched. Germline CDR1 SEHNR, CDR2 FQNEAQ (reference sequence). The CDR3 spans 15 residues. In DNA, the CDR3 is TGTGCCAGCAGCTTCGGTAGGACAGGGGCCGATGGCTACACCTTC. Amino acid sequence: CASSFGRTGADGYTF.

This chain joins TRBV6-6 and TRBJ1-6; 7 nucleotides line up with TRBD1. CDR3 length equals 18 residues. With 5 bases clipped from V and 0 bases from J, the junction kept 10 bases outside the gene matches. CDR1 MNHNY and CDR2 SVGAGI come from the germline V gene (reference sequence). The CDR3 here is CASSPTGPRSSYNSPLHF. The CDR3, as DNA: TGTGCCAGCAGTCCGACAGGGCCTAGGAGCTCCTATAATTCACCCCTCCACTTT.

The rearrangement links TRBV7-9 to TRBJ2-1, with 12 bases matching TRBD2. V gave up 3 bases and J gave up 10 bases; unmatched junction bases: 4. Germline V gene sequence: CDR1 SEHNR, CDR2 FQNEAQ (reference sequence). There are 14 residues in the CDR3. The CDR3 region has the DNA TGTGCCAGCAGCTTTGGACTAGCGGGACAGGAGCAGTTCTTC. Translating gives CASSFGLAGQEQFF.

This chain joins TRBV11-3 and TRBJ2-1; 10 bases are a match to TRBD2. Germline CDR1 reads SGHNT; CDR2 reads YENEEA. Trimming at V came to 2 bases and at J to 12 bases, leaving 10 bases not matched to a gene. CDR3 length: 15 residues. CDR3 DNA sequence: TGTGCCAGCAGCTTATCCCTAGCGGGAGCTCAAGTGCAGTTCTTC. This translates into CASSLSLAGAQVQFF.

This chain uses TRBV6-5 with TRBJ1-5; possible D gene TRBD1, 5 bases. Germline assignment: CDR1 MNHEY and CDR2 SVGAGI. The ends were cut back, 0 bases at V and 5 bases at J, with 11 bases in the middle. This CDR3 comprises 15 residues. The CDR3 nucleotides are TGTGCCAGCAGTTACTCCCGGCAGGGAGATCAGCCCCAGCATTTT. It is translated as CASSYSRQGDQPQHF.

This clone was observed a single time. This CDR3 reads CASSHGTGSNEQFF. CDR3 sequence (DNA): TGTGCCAGCAGCCACGGGACAGGGTCCAATGAGCAGTTCTTC. V usage is TRBV14 and J usage is TRBJ2-1; 9 bases line up with TRBD1. The CDR3 totals 14 residues. Per germline, CDR1 SGHDN and CDR2 FVKESK. The ends lost 3 bases at V and 6 bases at J; junction bases unmatched: 3.

The chain combines TRBV2 with TRBJ2-3; 7 bases map to TRBD1. V trimming: 6 bases; J trimming: 1 base; junction bases outside the gene matches: 4. Germline loops: CDR1 SNHLY, CDR2 FYNNEI. The CDR3 runs to 14 residues. The CDR3 DNA reads TGTGCCAGCAGGAGACAGGGTGGCACAGATACGCAGTATTTT. It translates to CASRRQGGTDTQYF.

The rearrangement uses TRBV2 and TRBJ2-1; 11 bases fit TRBD2. V shed 5 bases and J 5 bases; nucleotides not matched to a gene: 5. The CDR3 sequence is 15 residues long. CDR1 and CDR2 (germline): SNHLY, FYNNEI. The CDR3 region has the DNA TGTGCCAGCAGTCTGTTAGCGGGGGGGAACAATGAGCAGTTCTTC. Translation: CASSLLAGGNNEQFF.